What follows describes a single TCR beta chain. Its target is unknown. Every subset's genomic DNA went evenly onto several immunoSEQ plates. Method: immunoSEQ multiplex PCR; TCRdb's copy keeps in-frame clones and lacks some. Of 2 million to 3 million clones detected, 80% to 95% appear once; the ten largest clones hold approximately 0.35%. The CDR3 has 13 residues. Looked up from germline, CDR1 is SEHNR and CDR2 is FQNEAQ (reference sequence). The V and J ends lost 5 bases and 8 bases respectively, with 15 bases between them. The data were obtained in a study of shared clonotypes between healthy human individuals. Points from the study as a whole: Naive subsets tended to show greater estimated richness than memory subsets. Compared with clonotypes that all four donors shared, non-shared clonotypes had lower generation probabilities.

This TCR was recovered from a man aged 18 to 29 in good health. Some clones in this sample may be carry-over from other donors' samples. The chain is built from TRBV7-9 and TRBJ1-2; a weak D match, TRBD1 (5 bases). Sequences were obtained from naive CD4+ T cells from PBMCs. Specified subset: CD45RA+ positively selected. CDR3 nucleotides: TGTGCCAGCAGCCGGGACTCCCTTATCGGCTACACCTTC. Protein sequence: CASSRDSLIGYTF.